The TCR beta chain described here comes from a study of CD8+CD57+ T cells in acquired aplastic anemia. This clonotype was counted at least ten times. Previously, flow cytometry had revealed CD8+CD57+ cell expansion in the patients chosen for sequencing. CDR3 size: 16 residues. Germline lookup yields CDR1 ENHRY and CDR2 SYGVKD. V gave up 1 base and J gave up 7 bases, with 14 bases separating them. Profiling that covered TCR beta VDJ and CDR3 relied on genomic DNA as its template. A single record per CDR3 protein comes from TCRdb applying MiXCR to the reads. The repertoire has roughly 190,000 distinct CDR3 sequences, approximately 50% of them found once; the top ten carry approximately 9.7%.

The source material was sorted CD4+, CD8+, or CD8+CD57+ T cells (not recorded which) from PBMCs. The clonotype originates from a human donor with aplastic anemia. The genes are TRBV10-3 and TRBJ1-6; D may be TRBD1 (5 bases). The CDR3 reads CAISEFKTRGNSPLHF. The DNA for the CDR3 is TGTGCCATCAGTGAGTTCAAAACCCGGGGGAATTCACCCCTCCACTTT.